This TCR beta chain was sequenced in a study of shared clonotypes between healthy human individuals. Study results and caveats: It was expected that sequencing depth would affect clonotype sharing among donors.

With V trimmed by 1 base and J by 3 bases, 3 bases remained unmatched. This CDR3 region has 15 residues. The germline CDR1 and CDR2 sequences are LNHNV and YYDKDF (reference sequence). This clone was seen a handful of times. Its antigen is unidentified. For each subset, genomic DNA was distributed in equal portions over several immunoSEQ plates. Using immunoSEQ multiplex PCR, the repertoire was profiled, and TCRdb retains in-frame clones only, with some absent. The sample carries fewer than 550,000 clones, 75% to 80% recorded once. Healthy HIV-negative adults without recent acute infections or vaccinations served as donors.

The chain uses TRBV15 and TRBJ1-5; 7 bases match TRBD1. Sequences were obtained from PBMCs. The sequence was obtained from a middle-aged woman in good health. Some clones in this sample may be carry-over from other donors' samples. This CDR3 reads CATSRAQGDNQPQHF. CDR3 DNA sequence: TGTGCCACCAGCAGAGCCCAGGGGGACAATCAGCCCCAGCATTTT.